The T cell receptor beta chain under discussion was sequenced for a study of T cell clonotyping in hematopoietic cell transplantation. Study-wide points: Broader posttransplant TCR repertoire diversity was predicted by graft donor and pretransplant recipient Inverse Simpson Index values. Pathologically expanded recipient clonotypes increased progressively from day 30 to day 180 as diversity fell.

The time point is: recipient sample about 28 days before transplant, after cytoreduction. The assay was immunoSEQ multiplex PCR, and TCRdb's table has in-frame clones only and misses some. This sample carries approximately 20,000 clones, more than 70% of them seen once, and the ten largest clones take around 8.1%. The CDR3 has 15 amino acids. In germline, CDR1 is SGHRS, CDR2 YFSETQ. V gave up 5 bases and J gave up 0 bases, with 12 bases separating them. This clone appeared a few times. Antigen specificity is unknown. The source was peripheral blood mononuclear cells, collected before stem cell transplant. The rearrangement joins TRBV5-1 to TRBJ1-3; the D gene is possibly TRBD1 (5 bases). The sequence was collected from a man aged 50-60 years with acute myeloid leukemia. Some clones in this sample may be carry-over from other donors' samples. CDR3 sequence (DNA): TGCGCCAGCAGGTCTGAGGGGACCTCTGGAAACACCATATATTTT. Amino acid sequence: CASRSEGTSGNTIYF.